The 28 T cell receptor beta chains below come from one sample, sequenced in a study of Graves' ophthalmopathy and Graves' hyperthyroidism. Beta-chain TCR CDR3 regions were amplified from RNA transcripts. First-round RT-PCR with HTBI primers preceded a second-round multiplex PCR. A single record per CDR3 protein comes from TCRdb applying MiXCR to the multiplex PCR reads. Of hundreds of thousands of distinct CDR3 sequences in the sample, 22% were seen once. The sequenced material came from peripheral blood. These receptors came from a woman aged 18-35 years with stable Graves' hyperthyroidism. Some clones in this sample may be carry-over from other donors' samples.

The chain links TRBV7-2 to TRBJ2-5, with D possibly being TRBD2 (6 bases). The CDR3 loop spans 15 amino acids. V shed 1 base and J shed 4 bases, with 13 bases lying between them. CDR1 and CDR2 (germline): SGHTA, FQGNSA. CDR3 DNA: TGTGCCAGCAGCTTAGATCCTAGCGTTATAGAGACCCAGTACTTC. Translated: CASSLDPSVIETQYF.

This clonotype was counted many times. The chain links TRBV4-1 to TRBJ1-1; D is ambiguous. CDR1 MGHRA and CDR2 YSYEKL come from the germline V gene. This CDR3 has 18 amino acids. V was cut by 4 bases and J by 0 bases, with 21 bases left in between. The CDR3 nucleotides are TGCGCCAGCAGCCCCCGTATCAGTCGCCGTAACATGAACACTGAAGCTTTCTTT. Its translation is CASSPRISRRNMNTEAFF.

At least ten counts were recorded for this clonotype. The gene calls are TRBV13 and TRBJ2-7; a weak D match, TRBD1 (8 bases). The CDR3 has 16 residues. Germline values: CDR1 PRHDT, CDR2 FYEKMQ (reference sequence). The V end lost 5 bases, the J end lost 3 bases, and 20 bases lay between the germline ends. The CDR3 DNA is TGTGCCAGCAGCCCCCAACTCAGCGGGACAGGCTACGAGCAGTACTTC. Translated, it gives CASSPQLSGTGYEQYF.

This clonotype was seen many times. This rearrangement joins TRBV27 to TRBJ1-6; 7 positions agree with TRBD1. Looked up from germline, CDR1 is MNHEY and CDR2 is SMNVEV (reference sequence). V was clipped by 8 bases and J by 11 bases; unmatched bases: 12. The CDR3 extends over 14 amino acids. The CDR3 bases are TGTGCCAGCGGGGAGACAGGGACGAGGACACCCCTCCACTTT. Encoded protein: CASGETGTRTPLHF.

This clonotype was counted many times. The chain's CDR3 is CAWSVGEAFF. The CDR3, as DNA: TGTGCCTGGAGCGTAGGAGAAGCTTTCTTT. The chain employs TRBV30 and TRBJ1-1; D is uncertain. Trimming cost V 3 bases and J 8 bases, with 7 bases left between them. CDR1 GTSNPN and CDR2 SVGIG come from the germline V gene (reference sequence). The CDR3 runs 10 residues.

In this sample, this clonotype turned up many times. As DNA, the CDR3 is TGTGCCAGCAGCGTCTCAGGGGGCGGCTATGGCTACACCTTC. It specifies CASSVSGGGYGYTF. V gene TRBV7-9 combines with J gene TRBJ1-2; TRBD1 agrees at 8 bases. With 5 bases clipped from V and 4 bases from J, the junction kept 6 bases outside the gene matches. Looked up from germline, CDR1 is SEHNR and CDR2 is FQNEAQ (reference sequence). CDR3 size: 14 residues.

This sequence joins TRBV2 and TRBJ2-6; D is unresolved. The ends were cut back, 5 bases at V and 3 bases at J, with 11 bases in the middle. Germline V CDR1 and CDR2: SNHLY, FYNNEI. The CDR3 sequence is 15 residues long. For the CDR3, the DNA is TGTGCCAGCAGTCTTGACATGCATGGGGCCAACGTCCTGACTTTC. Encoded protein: CASSLDMHGANVLTF.

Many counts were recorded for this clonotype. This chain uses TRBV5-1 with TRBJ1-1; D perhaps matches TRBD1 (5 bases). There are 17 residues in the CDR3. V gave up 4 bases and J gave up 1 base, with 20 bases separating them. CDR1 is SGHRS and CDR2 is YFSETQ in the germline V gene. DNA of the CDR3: TGCGCCAGCAGCCCGGGGGGTGGCAACATGGGGAACACTGAAGCTTTCTTT. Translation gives CASSPGGGNMGNTEAFF.

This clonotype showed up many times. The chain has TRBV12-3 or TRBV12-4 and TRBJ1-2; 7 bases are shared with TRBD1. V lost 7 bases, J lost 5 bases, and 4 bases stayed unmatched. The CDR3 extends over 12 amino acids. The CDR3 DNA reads TGTGCCAGCACCGAACAGGGGTATGGCTACACCTTC. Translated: CASTEQGYGYTF.

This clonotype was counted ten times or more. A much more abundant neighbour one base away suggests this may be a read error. This CDR3 reads CASSAGQVNTEAFF. CDR3 sequence (DNA): TGTGCCAGCAGCGCCGGACAGGTGAACACTGAAGCTTTCTTT. V is TRBV5-4 and J is TRBJ1-1; the match to TRBD1 covers 7 bases. Trimming removed 4 bases from V and 0 bases from J; junction bases left unmatched: 3. This CDR3 has 14 residues. From germline, CDR1 is SGHNT and CDR2 YYREEE (reference sequence).

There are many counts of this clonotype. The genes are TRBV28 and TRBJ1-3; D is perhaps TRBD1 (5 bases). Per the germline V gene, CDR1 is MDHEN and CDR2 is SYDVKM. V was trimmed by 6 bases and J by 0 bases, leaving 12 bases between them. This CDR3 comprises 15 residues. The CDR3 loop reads CASSLRGSSGNTIYF. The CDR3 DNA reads TGTGCCAGCAGCTTGAGGGGTTCCTCTGGAAACACCATATATTTT.

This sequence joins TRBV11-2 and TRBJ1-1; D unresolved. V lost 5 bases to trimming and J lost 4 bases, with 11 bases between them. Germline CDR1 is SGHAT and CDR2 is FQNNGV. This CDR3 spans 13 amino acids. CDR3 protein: CASSQIGGTEAFF. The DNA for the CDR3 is TGTGCCAGCAGCCAGATAGGCGGCACTGAAGCTTTCTTT.

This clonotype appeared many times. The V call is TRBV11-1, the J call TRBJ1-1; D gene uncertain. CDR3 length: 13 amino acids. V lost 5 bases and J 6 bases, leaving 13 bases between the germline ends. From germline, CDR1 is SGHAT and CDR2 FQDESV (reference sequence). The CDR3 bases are TGTGCCAGCAGCCCGGACGTGCGGCCTGAAGCTTTCTTT. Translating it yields CASSPDVRPEAFF.

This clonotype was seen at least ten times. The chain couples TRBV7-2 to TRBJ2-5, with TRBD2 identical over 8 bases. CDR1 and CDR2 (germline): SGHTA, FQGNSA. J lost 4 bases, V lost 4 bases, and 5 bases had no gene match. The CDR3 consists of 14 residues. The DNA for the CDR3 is TGTGCCAGCAGCTCCGGACTAGCCGCAGAGACCCAGTACTTC. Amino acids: CASSSGLAAETQYF.

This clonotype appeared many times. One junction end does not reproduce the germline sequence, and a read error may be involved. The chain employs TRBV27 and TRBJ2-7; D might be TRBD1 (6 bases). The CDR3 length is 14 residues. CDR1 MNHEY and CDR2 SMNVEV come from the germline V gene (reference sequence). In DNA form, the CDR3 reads TGTGCCAGCAAAATTACAGGGTATGCCTACGAGCGGTACTTC. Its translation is CASKITGYAYERYF.

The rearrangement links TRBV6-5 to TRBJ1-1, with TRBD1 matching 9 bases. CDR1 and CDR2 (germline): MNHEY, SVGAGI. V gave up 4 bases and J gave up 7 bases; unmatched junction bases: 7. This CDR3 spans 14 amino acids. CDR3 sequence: CASSSRDREFEAFF. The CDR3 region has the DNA TGTGCCAGCAGTTCCAGGGACAGGGAGTTTGAAGCTTTCTTT.

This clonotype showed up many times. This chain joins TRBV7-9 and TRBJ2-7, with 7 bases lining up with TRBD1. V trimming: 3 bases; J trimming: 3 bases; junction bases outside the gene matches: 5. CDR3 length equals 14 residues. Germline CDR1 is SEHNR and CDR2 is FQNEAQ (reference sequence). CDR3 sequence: CASSFRDSHYEQYF. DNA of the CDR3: TGTGCCAGCAGCTTCCGGGACAGTCACTACGAGCAGTACTTC.

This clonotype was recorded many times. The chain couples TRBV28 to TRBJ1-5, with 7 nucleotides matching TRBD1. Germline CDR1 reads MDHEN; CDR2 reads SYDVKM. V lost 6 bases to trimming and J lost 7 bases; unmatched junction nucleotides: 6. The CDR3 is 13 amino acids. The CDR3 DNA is TGTGCCAGCAGGAAACAGGGGAACCAGCCCCAGCATTTT. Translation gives CASRKQGNQPQHF. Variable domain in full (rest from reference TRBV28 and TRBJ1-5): DVKVTQSSRYLVKRTGEKVFLECVQDMDHENMFWYRQDPGLGLRLIYFSYDVKMKEKGDIPEGYSVSREKKERFSLILESASTNQTSMYLCASRKQGNQPQHFGDGTRLSIL.

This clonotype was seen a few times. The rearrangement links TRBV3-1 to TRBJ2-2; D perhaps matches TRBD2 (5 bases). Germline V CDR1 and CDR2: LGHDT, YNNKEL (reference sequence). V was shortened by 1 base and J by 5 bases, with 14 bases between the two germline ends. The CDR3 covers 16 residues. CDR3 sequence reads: CASSQVPGIVTGELFF. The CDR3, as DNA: TGTGCCAGCAGCCAAGTACCCGGGATCGTAACCGGGGAGCTGTTTTTT.

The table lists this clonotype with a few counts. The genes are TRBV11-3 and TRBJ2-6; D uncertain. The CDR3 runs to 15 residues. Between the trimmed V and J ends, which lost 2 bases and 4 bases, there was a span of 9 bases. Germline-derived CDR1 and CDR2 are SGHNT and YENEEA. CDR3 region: CASSLTLGGANVLTF. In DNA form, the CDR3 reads TGTGCCAGCAGCTTAACCCTGGGGGGGGCCAACGTCCTGACTTTC.

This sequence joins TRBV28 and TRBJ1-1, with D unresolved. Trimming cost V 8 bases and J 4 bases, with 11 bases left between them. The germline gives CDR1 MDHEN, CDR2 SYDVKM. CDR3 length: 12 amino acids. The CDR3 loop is CASFTVSTEAFF. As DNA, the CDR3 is TGTGCCAGCTTTACAGTCTCCACTGAAGCTTTCTTT.

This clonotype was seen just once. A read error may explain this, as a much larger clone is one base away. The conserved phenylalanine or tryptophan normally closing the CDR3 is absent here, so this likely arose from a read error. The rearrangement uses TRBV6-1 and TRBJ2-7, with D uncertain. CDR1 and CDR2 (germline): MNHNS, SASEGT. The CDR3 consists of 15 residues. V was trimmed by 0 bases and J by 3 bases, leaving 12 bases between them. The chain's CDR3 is CASSEAHGSIYEQYL. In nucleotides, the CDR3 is TGTGCCAGCAGTGAAGCCCACGGGTCAATCTACGAGCAGTACCTC.

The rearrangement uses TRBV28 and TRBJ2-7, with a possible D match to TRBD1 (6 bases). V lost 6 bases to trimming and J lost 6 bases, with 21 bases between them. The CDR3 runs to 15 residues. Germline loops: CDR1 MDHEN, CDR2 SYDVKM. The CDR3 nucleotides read TGTGCCAGCAGGATAGATGAGAGGGGGACGTCCGAGCAGTACTTC. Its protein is CASRIDERGTSEQYF.

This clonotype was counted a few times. The CDR3 bases are TGTGCTAGTGGTTTGGCCGGGACAGGAGAGCAAGCTTTCTTT. This translates into CASGLAGTGEQAFF. V usage is TRBV12-5 and J usage is TRBJ1-1, with TRBD1 identical over 8 bases. The CDR3 consists of 14 residues. With V trimmed by 1 base and J by 9 bases, 7 bases remained unmatched. Germline CDR1 reads LGHNT; CDR2 reads FRNRAP. Looking up the rest from reference TRBV12-5 and TRBJ1-1 gives the full variable domain: DARVTQTPRHKVTEMGQEVTMRCQPILGHNTVFWYRQTMMQGLELLAYFRNRAPLDDSGMPKDRFSAEMPDATLATLKIQPSEPRDSAVYFCASGLAGTGEQAFFGQGTRLTVV.

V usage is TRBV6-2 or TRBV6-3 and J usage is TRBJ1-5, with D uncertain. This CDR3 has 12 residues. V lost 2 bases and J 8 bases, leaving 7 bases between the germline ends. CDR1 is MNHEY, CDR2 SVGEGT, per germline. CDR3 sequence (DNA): TGTGCCAGCAGTTACCCAAGGGAGCCCCAGCATTTT. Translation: CASSYPREPQHF.

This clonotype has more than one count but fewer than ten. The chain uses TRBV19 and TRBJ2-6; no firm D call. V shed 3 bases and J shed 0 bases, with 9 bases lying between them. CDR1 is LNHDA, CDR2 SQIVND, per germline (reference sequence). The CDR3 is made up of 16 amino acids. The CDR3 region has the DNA TGTGCCAGTAGTATTGCCGGCCCCTCTGGGGCCAACGTCCTGACTTTC. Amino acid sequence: CASSIAGPSGANVLTF.

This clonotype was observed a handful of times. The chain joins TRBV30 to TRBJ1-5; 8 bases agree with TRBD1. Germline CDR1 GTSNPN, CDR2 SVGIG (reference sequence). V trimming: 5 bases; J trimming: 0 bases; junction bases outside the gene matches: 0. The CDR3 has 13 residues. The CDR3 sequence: CAWGQGSNQPQHF. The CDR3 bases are TGTGCCTGGGGACAGGGTAGCAATCAGCCCCAGCATTTT.

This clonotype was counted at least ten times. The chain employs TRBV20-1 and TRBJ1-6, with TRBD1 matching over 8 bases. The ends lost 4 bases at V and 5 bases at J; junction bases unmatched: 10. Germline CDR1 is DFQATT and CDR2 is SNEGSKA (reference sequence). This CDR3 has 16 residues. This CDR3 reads CSATRTGTADNSPLHF. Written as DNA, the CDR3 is TGCAGTGCTACGCGGACAGGGACAGCTGATAATTCACCCCTCCACTTT.